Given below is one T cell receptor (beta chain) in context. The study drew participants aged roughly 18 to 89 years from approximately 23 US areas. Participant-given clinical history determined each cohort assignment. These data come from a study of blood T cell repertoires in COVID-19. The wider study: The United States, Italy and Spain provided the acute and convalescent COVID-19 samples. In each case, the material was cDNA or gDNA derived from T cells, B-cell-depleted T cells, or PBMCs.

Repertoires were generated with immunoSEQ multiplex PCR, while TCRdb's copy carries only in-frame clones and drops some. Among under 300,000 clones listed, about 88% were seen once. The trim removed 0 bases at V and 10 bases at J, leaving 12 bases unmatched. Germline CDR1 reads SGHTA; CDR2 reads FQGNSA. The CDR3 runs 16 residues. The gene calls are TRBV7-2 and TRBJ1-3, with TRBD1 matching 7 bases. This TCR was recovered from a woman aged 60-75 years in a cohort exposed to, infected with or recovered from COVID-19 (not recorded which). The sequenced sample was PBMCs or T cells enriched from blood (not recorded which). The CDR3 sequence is CASSLARAGGKGTIYF. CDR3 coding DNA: TGTGCCAGCAGCTTAGCGAGGGCAGGGGGAAAGGGGACCATATATTTT.